One sample yielded the 19 T cell receptor beta chains listed below, sequenced in a study of cytomegalovirus exposure and HLA in healthy donors. Vbeta (60) and Jbeta (13) primers were used in the PCR. Repertoires were generated with immunoSEQ multiplex PCR, while TCRdb's copy carries only in-frame clones and drops some. This sample has fewer than 200,000 clones, with roughly 80% found just once. Sequencing used PBMCs. These receptors were obtained from a human donor in good health.

Worth noting for this clone: Relative to the germline gene, one junction end is altered; a read error may explain this. This rearrangement joins TRBV6-5 to TRBJ2-5; 7 nucleotides agree with TRBD2. There are 12 residues in the CDR3. Germline-derived CDR1 and CDR2 are MNHEY and SVGAGI. The CDR3 here is CASRGGQGTQYF. For the CDR3, the DNA is TGTGCCAGCAGGGGAGGGCAAGGGACCCAGTACTTC.

The chain joins TRBV11-3 to TRBJ1-2; possible D gene TRBD1, 5 bases. V lost 4 bases and J 4 bases, leaving 7 bases between the germline ends. The CDR3 length is 12 residues. Germline V gene sequence: CDR1 SGHNT, CDR2 YENEEA. CDR3 loop: CASSSGGYGYTF. In DNA, the CDR3 is TGTGCCAGCAGCTCGGGGGGCTATGGCTACACCTTC.

This chain links TRBV27 with TRBJ1-3, with 8 bases lining up with TRBD1. J was trimmed by 3 bases and V by 5 bases; bases with no gene match: 6. The CDR3 covers 15 residues. Germline lookup yields CDR1 MNHEY and CDR2 SMNVEV (reference sequence). The CDR3 protein is CASSPQGASGNTIYF. The CDR3 DNA follows: TGTGCCAGCAGTCCGCAGGGGGCGAGTGGAAACACCATATATTTT.

The rearrangement joins TRBV9 to TRBJ2-6; the D gene is possibly TRBD1 (5 bases). The CDR3 spans 17 residues. V lost 4 bases to trimming and J lost 0 bases, with 14 bases between them. CDR1 is SGDLS and CDR2 is YYNGEE in the germline V gene. CDR3 nucleotides: TGTGCCAGCAGCCCGCGCCAGGGTAGCTCTGGGGCCAACGTCCTGACTTTC. It specifies CASSPRQGSSGANVLTF.

This clone appeared a single time. The chain combines TRBV19 with TRBJ1-2; 8 nucleotides line up with TRBD1. The germline gives CDR1 LNHDA, CDR2 SQIVND (reference sequence). This CDR3 spans 15 amino acids. Unmatched junction bases numbered 8, after V lost 6 bases and J lost 2 bases. In DNA, the CDR3 is TGTGCCAGTAGATATGACAGGGGATCCAACTATGGCTACACCTTC. The encoded protein is CASRYDRGSNYGYTF.

The J gene is TRBJ2-5, the V gene TRBV5-4; D not resolved. This CDR3 is 13 amino acids long. V lost 3 bases, J lost 5 bases, and 11 bases lay in between. The V gene's germline CDR1 is SGHNT and CDR2 YYREEE (reference sequence). The CDR3 bases are TGTGCCAGCAGCTCGAACGTTGAGGAGACCCAGTACTTC. This gives the protein CASSSNVEETQYF.

This clone was counted between two and nine times. The J gene is TRBJ1-2, the V gene TRBV23-1; D not certain. TRBV23-1 is known as an ORF, though its function is uncertain. There are 11 residues in the CDR3. V was trimmed by 10 bases and J by 3 bases, leaving 9 bases between them. CDR3 region: CATGGDYGYTF. DNA for the CDR3: TGCGCCACCGGTGGTGACTATGGCTACACCTTC.

The chain employs TRBV4-1 and TRBJ2-3; 7 nucleotides match TRBD1. The CDR3 has 15 residues. In germline, CDR1 is MGHRA, CDR2 YSYEKL. Trimming at V came to 1 base and at J to 1 base, leaving 2 bases not matched to a gene. The CDR3 DNA reads as TGCGCCAGCAGCCAAGCACAGGGGCGCACAGATACGCAGTATTTT. It is translated as CASSQAQGRTDTQYF.

The genes are TRBV5-1 and TRBJ2-3; 8 positions agree with TRBD2. The CDR3 spans 15 residues. From germline, CDR1 is SGHRS and CDR2 YFSETQ. J lost 4 bases, V lost 10 bases, and 14 bases had no gene match. CDR3 nucleotides: TGCGCCTCCCTGGAGGGACTAGATGGATCAGATACGCAGTATTTT. Its translation: CASLEGLDGSDTQYF.

The chain couples TRBV7-2 to TRBJ2-3; no definite D call. Trimming removed 3 bases at V and 3 bases at J, with 10 bases between. This CDR3 has 14 residues. CDR1 and CDR2 from the germline V gene are SGHTA and FQGNSA. The CDR3 sequence: CASSFGRWTDTQYF. The CDR3 nucleotides read TGTGCCAGCAGCTTCGGCAGGTGGACAGATACGCAGTATTTT.

The V call is TRBV27, the J call TRBJ2-7; 7 bases agree with TRBD1. The CDR3 runs 15 residues. Trimming took 5 bases from V and 2 from J; bases not matched to a gene: 9. Germline V gene sequence: CDR1 MNHEY, CDR2 SMNVEV (reference sequence). The CDR3 DNA reads as TGTGCCAGCAGTCCACCGGGACAGTCGACCTACGAGCAGTACTTC. This sequence encodes CASSPPGQSTYEQYF.

This chain joins TRBV10-3 and TRBJ1-2; possibly TRBD1 for D (5 bases). The CDR3 loop spans 14 amino acids. The V gene lost 3 bases and the J gene lost 7 bases, with 15 bases spanning the gap. CDR1 is ENHRY, CDR2 SYGVKD, per germline. The CDR3 region has the DNA TGTGCCATCAGTGATGCGCCGGGGGGAGGTGGCTACACCTTC. Its translation is CAISDAPGGGGYTF.

This clone was seen a few times. This chain uses TRBV5-6 with TRBJ1-1; 8 bases map to TRBD1. The CDR3 is made up of 17 amino acids. V shed 3 bases and J 3 bases; nucleotides not matched to a gene: 13. CDR1 is SGHDT, CDR2 YYEEEE, per germline. CDR3 sequence: CASSSLTTGVRDTEAFF. CDR3 in DNA: TGTGCCAGCAGCTCTTTAACGACAGGGGTAAGGGACACTGAAGCTTTCTTT.

This chain joins TRBV2 and TRBJ1-6; D possibly corresponds to TRBD1 (6 bases). The CDR3 has 15 residues. Trimming removed 8 bases at V and 8 bases at J, with 19 bases between. Per the germline V gene, CDR1 is SNHLY and CDR2 is FYNNEI. The CDR3 reads CASGQQGFGYSPLHF. CDR3 nucleotides: TGTGCCAGCGGACAACAGGGTTTTGGGTATTCACCCCTCCACTTT.

The rearrangement uses TRBV5-1 and TRBJ1-1; 7 nucleotides agree with TRBD1. CDR1 is SGHRS, CDR2 YFSETQ, per germline. After removal of 0 bases from V and 4 bases from J, the junction contained 6 bases not matched to a gene. CDR3 length: 15 residues. The CDR3 spells CASSLEQGLSTEAFF. DNA for the CDR3: TGCGCCAGCAGCTTGGAACAGGGGTTATCCACTGAAGCTTTCTTT.

The sample holds one count of this clone. Other nucleotide sequences in the sample specify the same CDR3. The chain recombines TRBV5-1 with TRBJ2-3; possibly TRBD1 for D (6 bases). CDR1 SGHRS and CDR2 YFSETQ come from the germline V gene. Trimming shortened V by 4 bases and J by 0 bases, and 9 bases separated the two germline ends. CDR3 length: 14 residues. The CDR3 protein is CASSLGQSTDTQYF. The CDR3, as DNA: TGCGCCAGCAGCCTCGGACAGAGCACAGATACGCAGTATTTT.

This clone appeared many times. V and J are TRBV10-3 and TRBJ1-1, with TRBD1 matching over 7 bases. V shed 4 bases and J 1 base; nucleotides not matched to a gene: 0. The V gene's germline CDR1 is ENHRY and CDR2 SYGVKD. The CDR3 length is 13 residues. This CDR3 reads CAISGQGNTEAFF. The DNA of the CDR3 is TGTGCCATCAGTGGACAGGGGAACACTGAAGCTTTCTTT.

The chain combines TRBV19 with TRBJ1-1; D is unresolved. Germline lookup yields CDR1 LNHDA and CDR2 SQIVND (reference sequence). The V end lost 6 bases, the J end lost 7 bases, and 21 bases lay between the germline ends. The CDR3 runs to 15 residues. The CDR3 nucleotides read TGTGCCAGTAGCCTCTATGAGGTTGGCGGAGATGAAGCTTTCTTT. Its translation is CASSLYEVGGDEAFF. The variable domain in full, completed from reference TRBV19 and TRBJ1-1, reads DGGITQSPKYLFRKEGQNVTLSCEQNLNHDAMYWYRQDPGQGLRLIYYSQIVNDFQKGDIAEGYSVSREKKESFPLTVTSAQKNPTAFYLCASSLYEVGGDEAFFGQGTRLTVV.

CDR3 amino acids: CSVEPQSPYGYTF. The CDR3 DNA follows: TGCAGCGTTGAACCACAGTCTCCATATGGCTACACCTTC. This chain links TRBV29-1 with TRBJ1-2, with D unclear. The CDR3 spans 13 residues. Germline CDR1 reads SQVTM; CDR2 reads ANQGSEA. Between the trimmed V and J ends, which lost 2 bases and 5 bases, there was a span of 12 bases.